This TCR beta chain was sequenced during a study of vaccination and CD4 T cells after COVID-19. Study-level information: The authors exposed cells to overlapping spike peptides derived from SARS-CoV-2, HCoV-NL63, HCoV-OC43 and HCoV-229E. Study observations and caveats: Among those convalescent, a median 86.3% of reactive clones emerged solely post-vaccination.

There are a few counts of this clonotype. As yet, its antigen is unknown. The CDR3 consists of 15 residues. V was trimmed by 1 base and J by 7 bases, leaving 11 bases between them. Germline CDR1 SEHNR, CDR2 FQNEAQ (reference sequence). Treatment of the sample: approximately 11-day PBMC culture with coronavirus spike peptide pools or control peptides (ViraFEST assay). Researchers used the Oncomine TCR Beta short-read assay to sequence DNA from cultured CD4+ T cells. Via MiXCR, TCRdb re-called the PCR reads, giving one row per CDR3 protein. The table lists around 20,000 distinct CDR3 sequences, roughly 45% of them singletons.

The chain joins TRBV7-9 to TRBJ1-6; TRBD1 is a possible D gene (5 bases). The clonotype comes from a human donor who had recovered from COVID-19. The source material was CD4+ T cells from blood, cultured in vitro. Here the CDR3 DNA reads TGTGCCAGCAGCTTAGGAGGGGCAGAGAATTCACCCCTCCACTTT. Translation: CASSLGGAENSPLHF.